A selection of T cell receptor beta chains follows, all from one sample in a study of blood T cell repertoires in COVID-19. The repertoire was sequenced with immunoSEQ multiplex PCR; TCRdb's copy has only in-frame clones and lacks some. The sample consists of 200,000 to 300,000 clones, under 90% of them appearing once. Sequencing input: PBMCs or T cells enriched from blood (not recorded which). The receptors stem from a woman aged 25 to 39 with acute COVID-19. CDR3s include the opening cysteine and the closing phenylalanine or tryptophan. The D gene is left open where the match is weak. Clone size is stated in some rows and not others, as once, few, many or a class when expanded.

V gene: TRBV5-6; J gene: TRBJ2-7; D gene: TRBD1; clone size: .; CDR3 protein: CASTLRDRGYEQYF
V gene: TRBV21-1; J gene: TRBJ2-3; D gene: .; clone size: once; CDR3 protein: CASSKGLAGGKDTQYF
V gene: TRBV6-2/TRBV6-3; J gene: TRBJ1-5; D gene: TRBD1; clone size: few; CDR3 protein: CASSYGTVRNQPQHF
V gene: TRBV4-1; J gene: TRBJ1-1; D gene: TRBD1; clone size: few; CDR3 protein: CASSRMATGDDEAFF
V gene: TRBV5-5; J gene: TRBJ2-2; D gene: .; clone size: few; CDR3 protein: CASSFITGELFF
V gene: TRBV29-1; J gene: TRBJ2-1; D gene: TRBD2; clone size: .; CDR3 protein: CSVDPSGVNNEQFF
V gene: TRBV7-2; J gene: TRBJ2-7; D gene: .; clone size: .; CDR3 protein: CASSPKSGVSTYEQYF
V gene: TRBV28; J gene: TRBJ1-2; D gene: TRBD1; clone size: .; CDR3 protein: CASREIPGQGVFNYGYTF
V gene: TRBV7-9; J gene: TRBJ2-1; D gene: TRBD2; clone size: .; CDR3 protein: CASSPWGGVYNEQFF
V gene: TRBV19; J gene: TRBJ1-5; D gene: TRBD1; clone size: .; CDR3 protein: CASSSRQGPSAQHF
V gene: TRBV5-6; J gene: TRBJ2-7; D gene: TRBD2; clone size: .; CDR3 protein: CASSLMLAGGSSYEQYF
V gene: TRBV19; J gene: TRBJ2-5; D gene: .; clone size: .; CDR3 protein: CASSIELGGAQETQYF
V gene: TRBV7-8; J gene: TRBJ1-2; D gene: TRBD1; clone size: .; CDR3 protein: CASSLATGGSSGYTF
V gene: TRBV5-6; J gene: TRBJ2-2; D gene: TRBD1; clone size: .; CDR3 protein: CASERTGLGTGELFF
V gene: TRBV19; J gene: TRBJ1-2; D gene: .; clone size: .; CDR3 protein: CASSMSQGDGYTF
V gene: TRBV7-2; J gene: TRBJ1-4; D gene: TRBD1; clone size: .; CDR3 protein: CASSWTGTGPEKLFF
V gene: TRBV5-4; J gene: TRBJ1-2; D gene: .; clone size: .; CDR3 protein: CASSLEYSGYTF
V gene: TRBV28; J gene: TRBJ2-7; D gene: .; clone size: .; CDR3 protein: CASSLGGYEQYF
V gene: TRBV30; J gene: TRBJ1-2; D gene: .; clone size: .; CDR3 protein: CAWSVRERGYGYTF
V gene: TRBV6-2/TRBV6-3; J gene: TRBJ2-7; D gene: TRBD2; clone size: few; CDR3 protein: CASSYWSGGVADEQYF
V gene: TRBV5-1; J gene: TRBJ2-7; D gene: TRBD2; clone size: .; CDR3 protein: CASSLSREVASLGRGYEQYF
V gene: TRBV27; J gene: TRBJ1-1; D gene: .; clone size: .; CDR3 protein: CASSLRAGAGGEAFF
V gene: TRBV28; J gene: TRBJ2-7; D gene: .; clone size: .; CDR3 protein: CASRASYEQYF
V gene: TRBV7-9; J gene: TRBJ1-2; D gene: .; clone size: few; CDR3 protein: CASSLIAGGYTF
V gene: TRBV30; J gene: TRBJ1-1; D gene: TRBD1; clone size: .; CDR3 protein: CAWGGQANTEAFF
V gene: TRBV19; J gene: TRBJ1-5; D gene: .; clone size: .; CDR3 protein: CASSIVREGNQPQHF
V gene: TRBV10-3; J gene: TRBJ2-2; D gene: .; clone size: .; CDR3 protein: CAISESFGQGTGELFF
V gene: TRBV30; J gene: TRBJ1-1; D gene: .; clone size: .; CDR3 protein: CAWLGREAFF
V gene: TRBV5-1; J gene: TRBJ2-1; D gene: .; clone size: .; CDR3 protein: CASSPNPGGSEQFF
V gene: TRBV3-1/TRBV3-2; J gene: TRBJ1-5; D gene: .; clone size: .; CDR3 protein: CASSLGGAQPQHF
V gene: TRBV12-3/TRBV12-4; J gene: TRBJ1-6; D gene: .; clone size: .; CDR3 protein: CASSLQADSPLHF
V gene: TRBV11-2; J gene: TRBJ2-5; D gene: .; clone size: once; CDR3 protein: CASSFIAGETQYF
V gene: TRBV18; J gene: TRBJ1-1; D gene: .; clone size: .; CDR3 protein: CASSPERAVAVNTEAFF
V gene: TRBV7-8; J gene: TRBJ1-1; D gene: .; clone size: .; CDR3 protein: CASSLRSGDTEAFF
V gene: TRBV2; J gene: TRBJ2-7; D gene: TRBD1; clone size: once; CDR3 protein: CASSAPTGFHEQYF
V gene: TRBV7-2; J gene: TRBJ1-5; D gene: .; clone size: .; CDR3 protein: CASSLSGDQPQHF
V gene: TRBV6-5; J gene: TRBJ2-3; D gene: TRBD2; clone size: .; CDR3 protein: CASGPSGGATDTQYF
V gene: TRBV4-2; J gene: TRBJ2-7; D gene: .; clone size: once; CDR3 protein: CASSQDHWSSYEQYF
V gene: TRBV5-1; J gene: TRBJ1-1; D gene: TRBD1; clone size: .; CDR3 protein: CASSFGQGMNTEAFF
V gene: TRBV7-2; J gene: TRBJ2-6; D gene: TRBD1; clone size: .; CDR3 protein: CASSLTGQGGYGANVLTF
V gene: TRBV10-3; J gene: TRBJ1-1; D gene: .; clone size: .; CDR3 protein: CAIGQLNTEAFF
V gene: TRBV18; J gene: TRBJ1-1; D gene: TRBD1; clone size: .; CDR3 protein: CASSLSRDRENTEAFF
V gene: TRBV5-5; J gene: TRBJ1-1; D gene: .; clone size: few; CDR3 protein: CASSPEGDDTEAFF
V gene: TRBV27; J gene: TRBJ2-3; D gene: TRBD2; clone size: .; CDR3 protein: CASSLLGTSGPTDTQYF
V gene: TRBV2; J gene: TRBJ1-5; D gene: .; clone size: .; CDR3 protein: CASSDAGGVEPQHF
V gene: TRBV23-1; J gene: TRBJ2-1; D gene: TRBD1; clone size: .; CDR3 protein: CASSQRQGHEQFF
V gene: TRBV7-6; J gene: TRBJ2-4; D gene: .; clone size: .; CDR3 protein: CASSLAGGGVGNIQYF
V gene: TRBV6-5; J gene: TRBJ1-1; D gene: TRBD1; clone size: .; CDR3 protein: CASRGTGSTEAFF
V gene: TRBV30; J gene: TRBJ1-1; D gene: .; clone size: .; CDR3 protein: CAWSALVNSQGGTEAFF
V gene: TRBV5-1; J gene: TRBJ1-1; D gene: .; clone size: .; CDR3 protein: CASSFTGSVNTEAFF